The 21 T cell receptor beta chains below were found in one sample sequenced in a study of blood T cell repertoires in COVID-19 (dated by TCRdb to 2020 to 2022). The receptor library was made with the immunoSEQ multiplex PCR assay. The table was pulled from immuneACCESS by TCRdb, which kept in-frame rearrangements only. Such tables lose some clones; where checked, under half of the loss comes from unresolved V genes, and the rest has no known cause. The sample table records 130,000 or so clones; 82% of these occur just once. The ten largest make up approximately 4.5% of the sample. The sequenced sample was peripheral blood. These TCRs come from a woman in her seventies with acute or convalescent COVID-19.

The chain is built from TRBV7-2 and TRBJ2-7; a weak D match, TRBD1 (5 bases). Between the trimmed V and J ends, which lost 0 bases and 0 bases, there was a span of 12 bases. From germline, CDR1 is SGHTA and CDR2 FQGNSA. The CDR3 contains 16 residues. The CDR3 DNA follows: TGTGCCAGCAGCTTAGCGGGCAGGGTGAGCTCCTACGAGCAGTACTTC. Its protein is CASSLAGRVSSYEQYF.

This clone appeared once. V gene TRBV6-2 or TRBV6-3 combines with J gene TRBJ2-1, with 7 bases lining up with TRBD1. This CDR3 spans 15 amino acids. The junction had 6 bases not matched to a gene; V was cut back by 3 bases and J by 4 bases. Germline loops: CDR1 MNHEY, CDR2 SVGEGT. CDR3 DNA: TGTGCCAGCAGTTATTTAGGGGGCGAATACAATGAGCAGTTCTTC. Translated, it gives CASSYLGGEYNEQFF.

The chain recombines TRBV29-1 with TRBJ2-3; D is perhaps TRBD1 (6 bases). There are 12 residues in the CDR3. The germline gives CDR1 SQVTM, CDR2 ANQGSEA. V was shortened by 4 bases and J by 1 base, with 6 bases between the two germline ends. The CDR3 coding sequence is TGCAGCGTTGGACAGGGCACAGATACGCAGTATTTT. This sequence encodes CSVGQGTDTQYF.

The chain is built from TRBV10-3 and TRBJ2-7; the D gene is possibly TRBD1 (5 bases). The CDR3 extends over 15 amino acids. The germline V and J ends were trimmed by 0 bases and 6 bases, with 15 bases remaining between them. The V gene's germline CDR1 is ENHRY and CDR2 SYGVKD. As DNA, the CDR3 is TGTGCCATCAGTGAGTCGAACATAGGGGCAAGCGAGCAGTACTTC. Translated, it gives CAISESNIGASEQYF.

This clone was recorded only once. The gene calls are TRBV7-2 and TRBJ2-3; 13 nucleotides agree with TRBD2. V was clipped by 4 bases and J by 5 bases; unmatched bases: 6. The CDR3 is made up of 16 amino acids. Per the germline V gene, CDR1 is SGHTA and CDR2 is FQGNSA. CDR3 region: CASSYRLAGGGDTQYF. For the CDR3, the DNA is TGTGCCAGCAGCTACCGACTAGCGGGGGGAGGAGATACGCAGTATTTT.

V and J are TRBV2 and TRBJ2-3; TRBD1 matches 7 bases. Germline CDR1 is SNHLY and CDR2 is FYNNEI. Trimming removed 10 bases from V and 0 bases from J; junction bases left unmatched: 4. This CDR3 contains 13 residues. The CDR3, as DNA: TGTGCCACCGTGACAGGGAGCACAGATACGCAGTATTTT. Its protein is CATVTGSTDTQYF.

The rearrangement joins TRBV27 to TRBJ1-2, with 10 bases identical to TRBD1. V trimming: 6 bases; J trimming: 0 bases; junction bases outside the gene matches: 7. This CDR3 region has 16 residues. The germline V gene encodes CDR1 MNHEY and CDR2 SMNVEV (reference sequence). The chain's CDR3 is CASRQGQGGANYGYTF. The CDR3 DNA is TGTGCCAGCAGACAAGGACAGGGGGGAGCTAACTATGGCTACACCTTC.

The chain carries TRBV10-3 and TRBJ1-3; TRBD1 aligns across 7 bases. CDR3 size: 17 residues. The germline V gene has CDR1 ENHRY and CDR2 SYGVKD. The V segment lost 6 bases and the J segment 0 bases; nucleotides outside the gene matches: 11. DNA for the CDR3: TGTGCCATCAGCCCTCAAGGGGGCGGTAGCTCTGGAAACACCATATATTTT. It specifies CAISPQGGGSSGNTIYF.

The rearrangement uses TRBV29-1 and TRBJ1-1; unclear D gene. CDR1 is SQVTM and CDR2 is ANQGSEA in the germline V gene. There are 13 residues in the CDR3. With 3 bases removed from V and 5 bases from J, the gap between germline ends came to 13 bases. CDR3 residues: CSVDTVTRTEAFF. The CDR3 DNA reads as TGCAGCGTTGATACCGTGACTCGGACTGAAGCTTTCTTT.

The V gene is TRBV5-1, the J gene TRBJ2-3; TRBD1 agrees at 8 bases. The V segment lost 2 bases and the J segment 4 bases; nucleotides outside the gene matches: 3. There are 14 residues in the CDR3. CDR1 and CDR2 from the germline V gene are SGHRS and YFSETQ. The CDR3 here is CASSFRGPPDTQYF. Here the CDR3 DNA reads TGCGCCAGCAGCTTCAGGGGGCCCCCAGATACGCAGTATTTT.

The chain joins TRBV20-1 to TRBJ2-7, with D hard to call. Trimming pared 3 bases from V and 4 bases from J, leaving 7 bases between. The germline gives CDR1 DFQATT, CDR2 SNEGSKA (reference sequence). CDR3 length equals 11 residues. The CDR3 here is CSASDGYEQYF. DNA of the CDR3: TGCAGTGCTAGCGACGGGTACGAGCAGTACTTC.

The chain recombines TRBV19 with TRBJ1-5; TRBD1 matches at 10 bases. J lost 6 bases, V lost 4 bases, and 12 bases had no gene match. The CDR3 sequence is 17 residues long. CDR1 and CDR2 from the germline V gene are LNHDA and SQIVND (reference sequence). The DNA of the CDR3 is TGTGCCAGTAGTAAAGACAGGGGGCCGCAGAATGGTCAGCCCCAGCATTTT. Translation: CASSKDRGPQNGQPQHF.

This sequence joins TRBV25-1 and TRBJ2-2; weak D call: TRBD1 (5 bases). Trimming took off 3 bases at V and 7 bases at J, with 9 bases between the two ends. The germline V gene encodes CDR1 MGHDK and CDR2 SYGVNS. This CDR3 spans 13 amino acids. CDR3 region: CASSEQGLGELFF. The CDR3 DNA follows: TGTGCCAGCAGTGAGCAGGGTCTCGGGGAGCTGTTTTTT.

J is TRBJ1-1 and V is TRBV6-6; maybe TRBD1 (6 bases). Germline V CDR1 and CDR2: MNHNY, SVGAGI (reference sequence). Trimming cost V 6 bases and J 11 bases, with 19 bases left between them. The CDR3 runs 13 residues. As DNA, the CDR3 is TGTGCCAGCAGGCCAGGGGATCAGATAGCGGCTTTCTTT. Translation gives CASRPGDQIAAFF.

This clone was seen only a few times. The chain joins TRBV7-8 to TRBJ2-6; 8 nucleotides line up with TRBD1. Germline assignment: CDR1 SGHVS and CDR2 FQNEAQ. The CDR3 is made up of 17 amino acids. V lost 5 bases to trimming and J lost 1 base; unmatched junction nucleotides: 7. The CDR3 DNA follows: TGTGCCAGCAGCCAGGACAGGGTTGGATCTGGGGCCAACGTCCTGACTTTC. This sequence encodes CASSQDRVGSGANVLTF.

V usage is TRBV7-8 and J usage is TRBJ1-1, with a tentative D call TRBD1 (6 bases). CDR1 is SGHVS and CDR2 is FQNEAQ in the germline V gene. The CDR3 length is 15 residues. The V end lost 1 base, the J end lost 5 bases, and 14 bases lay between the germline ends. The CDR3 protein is CASSLVLGAGTEAFF. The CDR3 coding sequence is TGTGCCAGCAGCTTAGTTTTGGGGGCCGGAACTGAAGCTTTCTTT.

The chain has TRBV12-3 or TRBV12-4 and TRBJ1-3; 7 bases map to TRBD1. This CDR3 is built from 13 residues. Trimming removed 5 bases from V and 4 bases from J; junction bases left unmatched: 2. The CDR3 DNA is TGTGCCAGCAGTACACAGGGGGGAAACACCATATATTTT. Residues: CASSTQGGNTIYF.

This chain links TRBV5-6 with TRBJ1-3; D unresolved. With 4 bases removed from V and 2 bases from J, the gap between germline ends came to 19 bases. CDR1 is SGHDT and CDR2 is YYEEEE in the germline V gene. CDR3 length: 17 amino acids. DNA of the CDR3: TGTGCCAGCAGCCCTACCCCACGGGAAGGGCCTGGAAACACCATATATTTT. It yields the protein CASSPTPREGPGNTIYF.

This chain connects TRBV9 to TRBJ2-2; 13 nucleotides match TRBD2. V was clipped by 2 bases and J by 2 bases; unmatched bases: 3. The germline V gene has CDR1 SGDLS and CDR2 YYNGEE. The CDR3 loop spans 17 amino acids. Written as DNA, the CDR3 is TGTGCCAGCAGCGTCACTAGCGGGGGGGCCAACACCGGGGAGCTGTTTTTT. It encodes CASSVTSGGANTGELFF.

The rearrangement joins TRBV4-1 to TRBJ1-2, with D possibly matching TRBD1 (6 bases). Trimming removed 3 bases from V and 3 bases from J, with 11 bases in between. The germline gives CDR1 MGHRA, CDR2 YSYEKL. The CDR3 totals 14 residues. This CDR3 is CASSQAGVYYGYTF. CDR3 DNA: TGCGCCAGCAGCCAGGCAGGGGTCTACTATGGCTACACCTTC.

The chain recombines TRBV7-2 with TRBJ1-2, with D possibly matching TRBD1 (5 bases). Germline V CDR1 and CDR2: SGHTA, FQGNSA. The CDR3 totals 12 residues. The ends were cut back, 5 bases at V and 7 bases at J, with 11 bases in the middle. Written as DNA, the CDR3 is TGTGCCAGCAGCCCCACAGGCGTTGGCTACACCTTC. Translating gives CASSPTGVGYTF.